These 26 T cell receptor beta chains share one sample of origin, sequenced in a study of T cells in Graves' hyperthyroidism and ophthalmopathy. Amplification yielded TCR beta CDR3 regions, with RNA transcripts as the source. The HTBI primer set served for first-round RT-PCR of the TCR CDR3. MiXCR, applied by TCRdb to the multiplex PCR reads, yields one record per CDR3 protein. The sample includes approximately 610,000 distinct CDR3 sequences, under 15% of them seen just once. The specimen sequenced was blood. The source is a woman in her thirties or forties with Graves' ophthalmopathy.

There are many counts of this clonotype. The rearrangement uses TRBV9 and TRBJ2-7; 10 bases are a match to TRBD2. Unmatched junction bases numbered 13, after V lost 0 bases and J lost 4 bases. CDR3 length: 18 amino acids. Germline values: CDR1 SGDLS, CDR2 YYNGEE. CDR3 sequence: CASSVAPGGAGGKYEQYF. The CDR3 DNA sequence: TGTGCCAGCAGCGTAGCCCCTGGTGGAGCGGGAGGGAAATACGAGCAGTACTTC. Full variable domain (outside the CDR3, taken from reference TRBV9 and TRBJ2-7): DSGVTQTPKHLITATGQRVTLRCSPRSGDLSVYWYQQSLDQGLQFLIQYYNGEERAKGNILERFSAQQFPDLHSELNLSSLELGDSALYFCASSVAPGGAGGKYEQYFGPGTRLTVT.

The sample holds many counts of this clonotype. The chain links TRBV6-4 to TRBJ1-2; 9 bases fit TRBD1. V lost 5 bases and J lost 3; bases outside the gene matches: 19. Germline V gene data show CDR1 as MRHNA and CDR2 as SNTAGT. The CDR3 spans 19 residues. This chain's CDR3 is CASSPYLGQGRLPHYGYTF. CDR3 bases: TGTGCCAGCAGTCCCTACCTCGGACAGGGGCGCCTACCCCACTATGGCTACACCTTC.

The chain carries TRBV6-1 and TRBJ2-7; 7 positions agree with TRBD1. The CDR3 is 17 amino acids. The germline CDR1 and CDR2 sequences are MNHNS and SASEGT. The junction had 13 bases not matched to a gene; V was cut back by 5 bases and J by 0 bases. In nucleotides, the CDR3 is TGTGCCAGCAGTCCCCTTGGAAGGGGGCCTACCTCCTACGAGCAGTACTTC. It is translated as CASSPLGRGPTSYEQYF.

This clonotype came up many times. CDR3 nucleotides: TGCGCCAGCAGCTTGTACACAGGGGACACTGAAGCTTTCTTT. It yields the protein CASSLYTGDTEAFF. The genes are TRBV5-1 and TRBJ1-1, with 7 nucleotides matching TRBD1. The CDR3 has 14 amino acids. Germline values: CDR1 SGHRS, CDR2 YFSETQ. The ends lost 1 base at V and 3 bases at J; junction bases unmatched: 3.

This clonotype was detected only a few times. This rearrangement joins TRBV18 to TRBJ2-5; the match to TRBD1 covers 7 bases. Losses at the gene ends were 4 bases for V and 2 bases for J; bases not matched to a gene: 13. CDR3 length: 17 amino acids. CDR1 and CDR2 (germline): KGHSH, LQKENI. CDR3 nucleotide sequence: TGTGCCAGCTCACACCAGAGACAGGGTACATCGCAAGAGACCCAGTACTTC. It yields the protein CASSHQRQGTSQETQYF.

This clonotype came up many times. The chain has TRBV12-3 or TRBV12-4 and TRBJ1-5; possibly TRBD1 for D (6 bases). The CDR3 is 15 amino acids. V was pared by 2 bases and J by 2 bases, with 10 bases between. The CDR3: CASSLQGKGNQPQHF. The CDR3 DNA reads as TGTGCCAGCAGTTTACAGGGGAAAGGCAATCAGCCCCAGCATTTT.

This clonotype was recorded a few times. This sequence joins TRBV28 and TRBJ1-5; D ambiguous. The CDR3 sequence is 12 residues long. The germline V and J ends were trimmed by 8 bases and 3 bases, with 8 bases remaining between them. Per the germline V gene, CDR1 is MDHEN and CDR2 is SYDVKM. CDR3 sequence reads: CASSEVNQPQHF. As DNA, the CDR3 is TGTGCCAGCTCGGAGGTCAATCAGCCCCAGCATTTT.

This clonotype was counted many times. The V call is TRBV13, the J call TRBJ2-7; D perhaps matches TRBD2 (7 bases). The CDR3 sequence is 18 residues long. CDR1 and CDR2 from the germline V gene are PRHDT and FYEKMQ (reference sequence). V shed 5 bases and J shed 5 bases, with 28 bases lying between them. The CDR3 reads CASSPGGFVAGSLNEQYF. CDR3 DNA sequence: TGTGCCAGCAGCCCGGGGGGCTTCGTCGCGGGCAGTCTTAACGAGCAGTACTTC.

This clonotype has a count of ten or more. This sequence joins TRBV6-5 and TRBJ1-2; 9 positions match TRBD1. Germline V CDR1 and CDR2: MNHEY, SVGAGI. The junction had 5 bases not matched to a gene; V was cut back by 2 bases and J by 4 bases. The CDR3 has 15 residues. The CDR3 coding sequence is TGTGCCAGCAGTTACGGGACAGGGAACAGCTATGGCTACACCTTC. Translation: CASSYGTGNSYGYTF.

In its sample, this clonotype was seen a few times. V is TRBV9 and J is TRBJ1-1, with D unclear. Trimming shortened V by 6 bases and J by 6 bases, and 24 bases separated the two germline ends. This CDR3 has 16 amino acids. Germline-derived CDR1 and CDR2 are SGDLS and YYNGEE. This CDR3 is CASTNLNPFQSAEAFF. The CDR3 DNA reads as TGTGCCAGCACTAATCTCAACCCGTTCCAAAGCGCTGAAGCTTTCTTT.

Many counts were recorded for this clonotype. The chain couples TRBV10-3 to TRBJ2-7; tentative D call: TRBD1 (6 bases). V was cut by 3 bases and J by 5 bases, with 14 bases left in between. The CDR3 runs 14 residues. The germline gives CDR1 ENHRY, CDR2 SYGVKD. CDR3 DNA sequence: TGTGCCATCAGTGATGGCCAGGGGCTAGACGAGCAGTACTTC. This codes for CAISDGQGLDEQYF.

The chain links TRBV10-3 to TRBJ2-7; 8 bases line up with TRBD2. This CDR3 is built from 15 residues. The V gene's germline CDR1 is ENHRY and CDR2 SYGVKD. Germline trimming cut 5 bases from V and 2 bases from J; bases unmatched to any gene: 8. CDR3 coding DNA: TGTGCCATCAGTAAGCCGACTAGCGAGACCTACGAGCAGTACTTC. This codes for CAISKPTSETYEQYF.

Only a few counts were recorded for this clonotype. V is TRBV29-1 and J is TRBJ2-3; D unclear. Per the germline V gene, CDR1 is SQVTM and CDR2 is ANQGSEA. This CDR3 comprises 13 residues. V dropped 4 bases and J dropped 0 bases, with 8 bases sitting between them. As DNA, the CDR3 is TGCAGCGTTGCCGTGGACAGCACAGATACGCAGTATTTT. Its translation: CSVAVDSTDTQYF.

The chain carries TRBV11-2 and TRBJ2-7, with D perhaps matching TRBD1 or TRBD2 (5 bases each). The V and J ends lost 3 bases and 9 bases respectively, with 15 bases between them. In germline, CDR1 is SGHAT, CDR2 FQNNGV. The length of the CDR3 is 13 residues. The CDR3 DNA reads as TGTGCCAGCAGCTTCGGGTGGCAGGGAGTGCAGTACTTC. Protein product: CASSFGWQGVQYF. The full variable domain, its missing parts supplied by reference TRBV11-2 and TRBJ2-7, is EAGVAQSPRYKIIEKRQSVAFWCNPISGHATLYWYQQILGQGPKLLIQFQNNGVVDDSQLPKDRFSAERLKGVDSTLKIQPAKLEDSAVYLCASSFGWQGVQYFGPGTRLTVT.

This clonotype showed up just a few times. V and J are TRBV6-2 or TRBV6-3 and TRBJ2-1; D perhaps matches TRBD2 (6 bases). Germline CDR1 MNHEY, CDR2 SVGEGT. V lost 0 bases and J lost 7, with 7 bases in between. The CDR3 spans 13 residues. Here the CDR3 reads CASSYSGRNEQFF. The CDR3 coding sequence is TGTGCCAGCAGTTACTCCGGGAGAAATGAGCAGTTCTTC.

Ten or more counts support this clonotype. The chain recombines TRBV12-3 or TRBV12-4 with TRBJ2-7; D may be TRBD2 (5 bases). The CDR3 is 13 amino acids. V lost 11 bases and J 2 bases, leaving 16 bases between the germline ends. The DNA of the CDR3 is TGTGCCTGTTCGGCGGGCTCCGCCTACGAGCAGTACTTC. This sequence encodes CACSAGSAYEQYF.

This clonotype was counted ten times or more. This chain uses TRBV6-5 with TRBJ2-7; D is undetermined. The CDR3 length is 12 residues. V was clipped by 7 bases and J by 2 bases, with 9 bases between them. CDR1 is MNHEY, CDR2 SVGAGI, per germline. CDR3 protein: CASTKATYEQYF. DNA for the CDR3: TGTGCCAGCACCAAAGCAACCTACGAGCAGTACTTC.

This clonotype was counted only a few times. V and J are TRBV9 and TRBJ1-1, with 10 bases aligning to TRBD1. This CDR3 is 18 amino acids long. The V gene end was trimmed by 1 base and the J gene end by 0 bases; junction bases not matched to a gene: 9. Germline CDR1 SGDLS, CDR2 YYNGEE. The CDR3 DNA follows: TGTGCCAGCAGCGTAACTCCGGGACAGGGGTTTGTGAACACTGAAGCTTTCTTT. Translating gives CASSVTPGQGFVNTEAFF.

The chain recombines TRBV28 with TRBJ2-5, with unresolved D. V was shortened by 6 bases and J by 5 bases, with 13 bases between the two germline ends. Germline V gives CDR1 MDHEN, CDR2 SYDVKM. The CDR3 loop spans 13 amino acids. The CDR3 bases are TGTGCCAGCAGAGGGCCAAGGATTGAGACCCAGTACTTC. The encoded protein is CASRGPRIETQYF.

This clonotype came up a few times. V is TRBV4-1 and J is TRBJ1-2; D uncertain. Germline CDR1 MGHRA, CDR2 YSYEKL. The ends were cut back, 4 bases at V and 5 bases at J, with 17 bases in the middle. The CDR3 runs to 15 residues. In nucleotides, the CDR3 is TGCGCCAGCAGCCGATTTATACCGGCTTCTTATGGCTACACCTTC. This translates into CASSRFIPASYGYTF.

This clonotype has a count of ten or more. The J gene is TRBJ2-7, the V gene TRBV2; D is possibly TRBD2 (6 bases). V was cut by 9 bases and J by 0 bases, with 15 bases left in between. Germline CDR1 is SNHLY and CDR2 is FYNNEI. This CDR3 region has 14 residues. The CDR3 loop reads CASYGTPASYEQYF. For the CDR3, the DNA is TGTGCCAGTTACGGGACTCCTGCCTCCTACGAGCAGTACTTC.

This clonotype was observed at least ten times. This sequence joins TRBV6-1 and TRBJ2-5, with 10 bases matching TRBD2. Germline V lookup: CDR1 MNHNS, CDR2 SASEGT. This CDR3 spans 15 amino acids. Trimming removed 4 bases from V and 5 bases from J; junction bases left unmatched: 7. Here the CDR3 reads CASSVTAGGQETQYF. CDR3 nucleotide sequence: TGTGCCAGCAGTGTAACAGCGGGAGGGCAGGAGACCCAGTACTTC.

This clonotype was observed a few times. This rearrangement joins TRBV20-1 to TRBJ2-7, with 9 bases fitting TRBD2. Losses at the gene ends were 6 bases for V and 5 bases for J; bases not matched to a gene: 14. CDR3 length equals 15 residues. The germline V gene encodes CDR1 DFQATT and CDR2 SNEGSKA (reference sequence). The CDR3 DNA sequence: TGCAGTGCCCAAACGCTTAGCGGGAGAAACGACGAGCAGTACTTC. This sequence encodes CSAQTLSGRNDEQYF.

The chain is built from TRBV30 and TRBJ1-1, with D perhaps matching TRBD1 (5 bases). Deletions cut 5 bases from V and 1 base from J, with 8 bases between. In germline, CDR1 is GTSNPN, CDR2 SVGIG (reference sequence). The CDR3 spans 12 residues. The CDR3, as DNA: TGTGCCTGGGACAGAACGAACACTGAAGCTTTCTTT. It encodes CAWDRTNTEAFF.

There are many counts of this clonotype. The CDR3 spells CASSLRGGEAFF. Written as DNA, the CDR3 is TGTGCCAGCAGTTTAAGGGGCGGGGAAGCTTTCTTT. V is TRBV27 and J is TRBJ1-1, with a tentative D call TRBD1 (5 bases). This CDR3 is built from 12 residues. The germline V and J ends were trimmed by 2 bases and 8 bases, with 9 bases remaining between them. CDR1 and CDR2 from the germline V gene are MNHEY and SMNVEV (reference sequence).

Only a few counts were recorded for this clonotype. The chain links TRBV2 to TRBJ2-7; tentatively, D is TRBD1 (5 bases). V lost 3 bases, J lost 1 base, and 10 bases lay in between. Looked up from germline, CDR1 is SNHLY and CDR2 is FYNNEI. The CDR3 consists of 14 residues. CDR3: CASSEIGASYEQYF. As DNA, the CDR3 is TGTGCCAGCAGTGAGATTGGGGCATCCTACGAGCAGTACTTC. Full variable domain (missing parts from reference TRBV2 and TRBJ2-7): EPEVTQTPSHQVTQMGQEVILRCVPISNHLYFYWYRQILGQKVEFLVSFYNNEISEKSEIFDDQFSVERPDGSNFTLKIRSTKLEDSAMYFCASSEIGASYEQYFGPGTRLTVT.